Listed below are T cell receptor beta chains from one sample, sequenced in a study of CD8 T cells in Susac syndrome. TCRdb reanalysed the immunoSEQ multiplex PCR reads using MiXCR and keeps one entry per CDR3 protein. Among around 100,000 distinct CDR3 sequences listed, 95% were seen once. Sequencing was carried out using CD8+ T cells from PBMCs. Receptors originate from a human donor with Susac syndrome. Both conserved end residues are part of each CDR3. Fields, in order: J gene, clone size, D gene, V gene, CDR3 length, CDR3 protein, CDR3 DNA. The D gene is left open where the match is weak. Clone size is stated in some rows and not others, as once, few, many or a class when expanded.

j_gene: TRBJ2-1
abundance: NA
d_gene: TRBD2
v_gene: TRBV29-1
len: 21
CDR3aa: CSVEGGRAGTSGRSSYNEQFF
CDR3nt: TGCAGCGTTGAAGGGGGGAGGGCCGGGACTAGCGGTAGGAGCTCCTACAATGAGCAGTTCTTC

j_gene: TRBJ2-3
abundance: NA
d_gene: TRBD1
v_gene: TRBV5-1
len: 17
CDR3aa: CASSTGQGSIGTDTQYF
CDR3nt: TGCGCCAGCAGCACCGGACAGGGGAGTATAGGCACAGATACGCAGTATTTT

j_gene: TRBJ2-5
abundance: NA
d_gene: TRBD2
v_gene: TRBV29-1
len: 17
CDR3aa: CSVEVPGLAAFQETQYF
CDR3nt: TGCAGCGTTGAAGTTCCCGGACTAGCGGCGTTCCAGGAGACCCAGTACTTC

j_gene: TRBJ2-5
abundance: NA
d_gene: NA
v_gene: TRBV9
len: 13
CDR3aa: CASSPSGAETQYF
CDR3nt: TGTGCCAGCAGCCCTTCGGGGGCAGAGACCCAGTACTTC

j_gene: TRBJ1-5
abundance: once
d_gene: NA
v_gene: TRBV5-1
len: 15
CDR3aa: CASSLMAGGNQPQHF
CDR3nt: TGCGCCAGCAGCTTGATGGCGGGCGGCAATCAGCCCCAGCATTTT

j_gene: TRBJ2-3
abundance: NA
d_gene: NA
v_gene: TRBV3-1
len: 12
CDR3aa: CASSQVPDTQYF
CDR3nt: TGTGCCAGCAGCCAGGTTCCAGATACGCAGTATTTT

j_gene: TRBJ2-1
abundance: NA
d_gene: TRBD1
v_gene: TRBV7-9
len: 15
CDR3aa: CASSLVGTGDNEQFF
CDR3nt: TGTGCCAGCAGCTTAGTTGGGACAGGGGACAATGAGCAGTTCTTC

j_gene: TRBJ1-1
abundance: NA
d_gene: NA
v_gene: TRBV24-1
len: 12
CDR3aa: CATRQGYTEAFF
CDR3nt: TGTGCCACCCGTCAGGGATACACTGAAGCTTTCTTT

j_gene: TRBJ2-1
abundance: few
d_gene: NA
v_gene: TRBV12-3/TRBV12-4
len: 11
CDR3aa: CASSFDNEQFF
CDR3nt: TGTGCCAGCAGTTTTGACAATGAGCAGTTCTTC

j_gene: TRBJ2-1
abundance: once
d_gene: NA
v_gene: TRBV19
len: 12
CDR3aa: CASRDERRGQFF
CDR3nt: TGTGCCAGTAGGGACGAGCGGCGGGGGCAGTTCTTC

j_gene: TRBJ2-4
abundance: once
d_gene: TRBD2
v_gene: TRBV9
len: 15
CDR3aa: CASSKTGGAKNIQYF
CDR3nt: TGTGCCAGCAGTAAGACGGGGGGAGCCAAAAACATTCAGTACTTC

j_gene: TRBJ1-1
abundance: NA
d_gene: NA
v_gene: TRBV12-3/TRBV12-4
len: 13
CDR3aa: CASSQTVNTEAFF
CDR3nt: TGTGCCAGCAGTCAGACAGTTAACACTGAAGCTTTCTTT

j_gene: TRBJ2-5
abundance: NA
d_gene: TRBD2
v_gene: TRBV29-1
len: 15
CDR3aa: CSARTSGGYQETQYF
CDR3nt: TGCAGCGCAAGAACTAGCGGGGGGTACCAAGAGACCCAGTACTTC

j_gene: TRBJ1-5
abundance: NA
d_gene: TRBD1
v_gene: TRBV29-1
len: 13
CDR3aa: CSVAGTEGQPQHF
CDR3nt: TGCAGCGTTGCCGGGACAGAGGGGCAGCCCCAGCATTTT

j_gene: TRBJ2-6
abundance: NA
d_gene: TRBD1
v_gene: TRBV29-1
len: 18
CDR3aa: CSVLSRDRGWKGANVLTF
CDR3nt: TGCAGCGTACTTAGCCGGGACAGGGGATGGAAAGGGGCCAACGTCCTGACTTTC

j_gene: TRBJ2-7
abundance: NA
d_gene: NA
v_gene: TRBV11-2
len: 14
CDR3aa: CASSSGLSSYEQYF
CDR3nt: TGTGCCAGCAGCTCGGGACTGAGCTCCTACGAGCAGTACTTC

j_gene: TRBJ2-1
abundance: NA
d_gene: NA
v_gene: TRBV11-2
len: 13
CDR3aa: CASSYTPGNEQFF
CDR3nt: TGTGCCAGCAGCTACACCCCGGGTAATGAGCAGTTCTTC

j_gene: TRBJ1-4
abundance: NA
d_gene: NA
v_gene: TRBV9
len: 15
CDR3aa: CASSVRQGFNEKLFF
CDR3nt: TGTGCCAGCAGCGTTCGCCAGGGCTTTAATGAAAAACTGTTTTTT

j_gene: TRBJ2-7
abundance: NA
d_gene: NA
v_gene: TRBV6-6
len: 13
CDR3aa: CASSTGDLYEQYF
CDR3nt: TGTGCCAGCTCGACGGGGGACCTCTACGAGCAGTACTTC

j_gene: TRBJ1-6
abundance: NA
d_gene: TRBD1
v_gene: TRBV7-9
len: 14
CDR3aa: CASSQGQLNSPLHF
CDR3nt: TGTGCCAGCAGCCAGGGACAGCTCAATTCACCCCTCCACTTT

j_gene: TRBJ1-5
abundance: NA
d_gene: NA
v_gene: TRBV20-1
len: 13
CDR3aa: CSAVQGNNQPQHF
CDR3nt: TGCAGTGCCGTGCAGGGGAACAATCAGCCCCAGCATTTT

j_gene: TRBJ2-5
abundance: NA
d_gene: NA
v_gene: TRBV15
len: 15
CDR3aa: CATSRGRQDVETQYF
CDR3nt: TGTGCCACCAGCAGGGGTCGACAGGACGTTGAGACCCAGTACTTC

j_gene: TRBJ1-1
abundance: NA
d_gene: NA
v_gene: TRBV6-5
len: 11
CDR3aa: CASSYMTEAFF
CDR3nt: TGTGCCAGCAGTTATATGACTGAAGCTTTCTTT

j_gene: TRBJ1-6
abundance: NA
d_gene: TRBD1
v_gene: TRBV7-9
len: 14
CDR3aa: CASFHGQDNSPLHF
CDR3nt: TGTGCCAGCTTCCACGGACAGGATAATTCACCCCTCCACTTT

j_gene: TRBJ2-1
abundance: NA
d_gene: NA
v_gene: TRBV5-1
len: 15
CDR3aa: CASSTPHGGHNEQFF
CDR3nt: TGCGCCAGCAGCACCCCCCACGGGGGACACAATGAGCAGTTCTTC

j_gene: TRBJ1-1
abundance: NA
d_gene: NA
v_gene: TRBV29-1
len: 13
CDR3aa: CSENRDMNTEAFF
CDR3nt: TGCAGCGAGAACAGGGACATGAACACTGAAGCTTTCTTT

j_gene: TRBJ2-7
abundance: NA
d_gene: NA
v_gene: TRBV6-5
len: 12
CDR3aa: CASSMTGREQYF
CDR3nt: TGTGCCAGCAGCATGACAGGCCGCGAGCAGTACTTC

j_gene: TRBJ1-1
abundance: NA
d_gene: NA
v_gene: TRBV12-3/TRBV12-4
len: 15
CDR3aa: CASSPPAAMNTEAFF
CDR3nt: TGTGCCAGCAGTCCCCCCGCAGCCATGAACACTGAAGCTTTCTTT

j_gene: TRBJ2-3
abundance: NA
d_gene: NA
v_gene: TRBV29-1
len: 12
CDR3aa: CSVEMRPNTQYF
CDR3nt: TGCAGCGTTGAAATGAGGCCGAATACGCAGTATTTT

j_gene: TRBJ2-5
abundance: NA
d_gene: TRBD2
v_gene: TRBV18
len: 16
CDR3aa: CASSPLSGTSGETQYF
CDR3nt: TGTGCCAGCTCACCACTGTCCGGGACTAGCGGAGAGACCCAGTACTTC

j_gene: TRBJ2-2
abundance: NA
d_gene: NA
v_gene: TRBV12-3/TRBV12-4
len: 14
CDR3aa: CASSLLEATGELFF
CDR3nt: TGTGCCAGCAGTCTCCTAGAGGCCACCGGGGAGCTGTTTTTT

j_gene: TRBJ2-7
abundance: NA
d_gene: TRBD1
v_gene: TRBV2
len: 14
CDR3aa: CASRGQGYSYEQYF
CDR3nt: TGTGCCAGCAGGGGACAGGGATACTCCTACGAGCAGTACTTC

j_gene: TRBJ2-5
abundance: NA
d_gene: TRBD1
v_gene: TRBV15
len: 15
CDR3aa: CATSSRDSRGETQYF
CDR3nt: TGTGCCACCAGCAGCCGGGACAGCCGGGGAGAGACCCAGTACTTC

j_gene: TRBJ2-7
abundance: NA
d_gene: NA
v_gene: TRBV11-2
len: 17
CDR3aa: CASSWDGQGRNSYEQYF
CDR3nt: TGTGCCAGCAGCTGGGATGGTCAAGGGCGAAACTCCTACGAGCAGTACTTC

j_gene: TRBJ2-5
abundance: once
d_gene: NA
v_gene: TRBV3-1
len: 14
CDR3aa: CASSRLQPEETQYF
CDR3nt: TGTGCCAGCAGCCGCTTACAGCCGGAGGAGACCCAGTACTTC

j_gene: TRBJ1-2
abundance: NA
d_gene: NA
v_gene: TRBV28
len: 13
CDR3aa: CASSSSTHYGYTF
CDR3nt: TGTGCCAGCAGTTCGTCCACCCACTATGGCTACACCTTC

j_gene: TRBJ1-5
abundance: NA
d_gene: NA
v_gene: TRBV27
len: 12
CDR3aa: CASRQGNQPQHF
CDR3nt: TGTGCCAGCAGGCAGGGCAATCAGCCCCAGCATTTT

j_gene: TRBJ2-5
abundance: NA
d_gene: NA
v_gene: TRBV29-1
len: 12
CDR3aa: CSVELVQETQYF
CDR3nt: TGCAGCGTTGAGCTAGTACAAGAGACCCAGTACTTC

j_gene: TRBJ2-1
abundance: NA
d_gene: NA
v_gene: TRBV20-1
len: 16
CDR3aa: CSARDPVGGRYNEQFF
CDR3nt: TGCAGTGCTAGAGATCCGGTGGGGGGGCGCTACAATGAGCAGTTCTTC

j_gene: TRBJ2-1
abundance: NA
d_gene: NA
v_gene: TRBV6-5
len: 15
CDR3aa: CASSYSGQGSNEQFF
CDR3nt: TGTGCCAGCAGTTACTCAGGCCAGGGTAGTAATGAGCAGTTCTTC

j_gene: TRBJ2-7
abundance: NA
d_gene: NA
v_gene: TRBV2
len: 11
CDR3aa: CASSLHYEQYF
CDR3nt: TGTGCCAGCAGTCTTCACTACGAGCAGTACTTC

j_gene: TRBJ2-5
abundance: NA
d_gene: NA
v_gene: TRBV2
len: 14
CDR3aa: CASSEGRLVETQYF
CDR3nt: TGTGCCAGCAGCGAGGGACGATTGGTTGAGACCCAGTACTTC

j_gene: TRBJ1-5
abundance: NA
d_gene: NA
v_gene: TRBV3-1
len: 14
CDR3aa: CASSRELGNQPQHF
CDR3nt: TGTGCCAGCAGCCGCGAGCTGGGCAATCAGCCCCAGCATTTT

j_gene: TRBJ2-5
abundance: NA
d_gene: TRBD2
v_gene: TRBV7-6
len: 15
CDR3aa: CASSRMTSGGMTQYF
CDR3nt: TGTGCCAGCAGCCGAATGACTAGCGGGGGTATGACCCAGTACTTC

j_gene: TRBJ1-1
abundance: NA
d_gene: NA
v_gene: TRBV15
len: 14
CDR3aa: CATSRELGWTEAFF
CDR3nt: TGTGCCACCAGCAGAGAATTGGGTTGGACTGAAGCTTTCTTT

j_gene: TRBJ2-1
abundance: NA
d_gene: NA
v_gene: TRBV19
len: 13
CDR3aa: CASSMYGRREQFF
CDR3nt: TGTGCCAGTAGTATGTACGGTCGTCGTGAGCAGTTCTTC